The 28 T cell receptor beta chains below come from one sample, sequenced in a study of Ad26.COV2.S vaccination and SARS-CoV-2 variants. The table came from immunoSEQ multiplex PCR; TCRdb's copy has only in-frame clones and leaves some out. Altogether 300,000 to 500,000 clones are present, 70% to 90% being singletons, with the ten largest covering under 3.5%. Treatment reported: some 20 received Ad26.COV2.S at low or high dose, single or two shots; about five received placebo; per-sample allocation not given. Specimen acquisition occurred on day 63 following the initial vaccine or placebo injection. Sample: peripheral blood, taken in a trial of Ad26.COV2.S vaccine versus placebo. These receptors originate from a person aged 18-60 years who received the Ad26.COV2.S COVID-19 vaccine or a placebo.

The V and J genes are TRBV7-6 and TRBJ1-1; D is unresolved. The CDR3 loop spans 14 amino acids. V lost 4 bases and J lost 3, with 12 bases in between. Germline V CDR1 and CDR2: SGHVS, FNYEAQ. The CDR3 DNA is TGTGCCAGCAGCTCCCGGGTTGCGGACACTGAAGCTTTCTTT. Translating gives CASSSRVADTEAFF.

The V gene is TRBV11-2, the J gene TRBJ2-7; perhaps TRBD1 as D (6 bases). The CDR3 is 15 residues long. V was clipped by 1 base and J by 2 bases, with 12 bases between them. Germline V CDR1 and CDR2: SGHAT, FQNNGV. This CDR3 reads CASSLVQGQAYEQYF. The CDR3 DNA is TGTGCCAGCAGCTTAGTCCAGGGGCAAGCCTACGAGCAGTACTTC.

The genes are TRBV19 and TRBJ2-3, with D hard to call. With 3 bases removed from V and 3 bases from J, the gap between germline ends came to 10 bases. Germline-derived CDR1 and CDR2 are LNHDA and SQIVND (reference sequence). The CDR3 is 14 residues long. CDR3 in amino acids: CASSILDPTDTQYF. The CDR3 DNA sequence: TGTGCCAGTAGTATTTTGGATCCGACAGATACGCAGTATTTT. The entire variable domain, with the rest obtained from reference TRBV19 and TRBJ2-3, is as follows: DGGITQSPKYLFRKEGQNVTLSCEQNLNHDAMYWYRQDPGQGLRLIYYSQIVNDFQKGDIAEGYSVSREKKESFPLTVTSAQKNPTAFYLCASSILDPTDTQYFGPGTRLTVL.

The CDR3 DNA follows: TGCAGTGCTAGTACAGGGGGCGCCGACAGGGGCTACACCTTC. It codes for CSASTGGADRGYTF. V is TRBV20-1 and J is TRBJ1-2; TRBD1 matches at 9 bases. The germline V gene has CDR1 DFQATT and CDR2 SNEGSKA (reference sequence). J lost 8 bases, V lost 3 bases, and 10 bases had no gene match. The CDR3 is 14 amino acids.

This clone has only one observation. The CDR3 DNA sequence: TGTGCCAGCAGCCATGTGGTAGACTACGAGCAGTACTTC. Its translation: CASSHVVDYEQYF. The V call is TRBV14, the J call TRBJ2-7; D is unresolved. This CDR3 contains 13 residues. V was clipped by 3 bases and J by 3 bases, with 9 bases between them. CDR1 is SGHDN and CDR2 is FVKESK in the germline V gene.

This sequence joins TRBV11-2 and TRBJ2-3; tentatively, D is TRBD2 (5 bases). Trimming took 1 base from V and 7 from J, leaving 6 bases between them. CDR1 and CDR2 from the germline V gene are SGHAT and FQNNGV. The CDR3 loop spans 12 amino acids. The DNA of the CDR3 is TGTGCCAGCAGCTTAGCTAGCTATACGCAGTATTTT. Protein product: CASSLASYTQYF.

The V gene is TRBV3-1 (or the pseudogene TRBV3-2), the J gene TRBJ1-1; no reliable D call. The CDR3 sequence is 13 residues long. V gave up 0 bases and J gave up 7 bases, with 9 bases separating them. CDR1 LGHDT and CDR2 YNNKEL come from the germline V gene (reference sequence). The CDR3 spells CASSQDTENEAFF. The CDR3 DNA reads TGTGCCAGCAGCCAAGATACCGAAAATGAAGCTTTCTTT.

The chain has TRBV11-2 and TRBJ2-5; either TRBD1 or TRBD2 may fit D (5 bases each). The CDR3 totals 17 residues. With 7 bases removed from V and 4 bases from J, the gap between germline ends came to 25 bases. Germline V lookup: CDR1 SGHAT, CDR2 FQNNGV. CDR3: CASTTKTGRRWGETQYF. CDR3 sequence (DNA): TGTGCCAGCACCACTAAAACGGGACGTAGGTGGGGAGAGACCCAGTACTTC.

V is TRBV4-1 and J is TRBJ1-2; no clear D gene. V was pared by 0 bases and J by 1 base, with 12 bases between. Germline-derived CDR1 and CDR2 are MGHRA and YSYEKL. The CDR3 contains 16 residues. The DNA of the CDR3 is TGCGCCAGCAGCCAAGAATGGAGGACTTTTAACTATGGCTACACCTTC. This sequence encodes CASSQEWRTFNYGYTF.

The chain combines TRBV7-9 with TRBJ2-7, with TRBD1 matching 8 bases. The length of the CDR3 is 12 residues. V trimming: 5 bases; J trimming: 5 bases; junction bases outside the gene matches: 2. Per germline, CDR1 SEHNR and CDR2 FQNEAQ (reference sequence). CDR3 sequence: CASSKTGDEQYF. The CDR3 DNA is TGTGCCAGCAGCAAGACAGGGGACGAGCAGTACTTC. The whole variable domain, filled in from reference TRBV7-9 and TRBJ2-7, reads DTGVSQNPRHKITKRGQNVTFRCDPISEHNRLYWYRQTLGQGPEFLTYFQNEAQLEKSRLLSDRFSAERPKGSFSTLEIQRTEQGDSAMYLCASSKTGDEQYFGPGTRLTVT.

The rearrangement links TRBV7-9 to TRBJ2-1, with 9 positions matching TRBD1. Germline V gene data show CDR1 as SEHNR and CDR2 as FQNEAQ (reference sequence). Trimming took 4 bases from V and 5 from J; bases not matched to a gene: 3. The CDR3 has 14 residues. This CDR3 reads CASSSWTGDNEQFF. DNA of the CDR3: TGTGCCAGCAGCTCTTGGACAGGGGACAATGAGCAGTTCTTC.

The genes are TRBV2 and TRBJ2-3, with 9 bases lining up with TRBD2. CDR1 and CDR2 (germline): SNHLY, FYNNEI. CDR3 length equals 16 residues. The ends lost 4 bases at V and 1 base at J; junction bases unmatched: 6. The CDR3 DNA sequence: TGTGCCAGCAGTGGGGGGACTAGCTCTGGCACAGATACGCAGTATTTT. It translates to CASSGGTSSGTDTQYF.

V and J are TRBV20-1 and TRBJ2-5; D uncertain. Germline V gives CDR1 DFQATT, CDR2 SNEGSKA (reference sequence). V shed 1 base and J shed 5 bases, with 2 bases lying between them. The length of the CDR3 is 10 residues. The CDR3 loop is CSARVETQYF. CDR3 DNA: TGCAGTGCTAGAGTGGAGACCCAGTACTTC.

This clone was detected a few times. The chain combines TRBV21-1 with TRBJ1-1. TRBV21-1 is noted as a pseudogene. This CDR3 region has 13 residues. The CDR3 sequence is CASSKSANTEAFF. The CDR3 DNA reads as TGTGCCAGCAGCAAATCGGCGAACACTGAAGCTTTCTTT.

The CDR3 sequence is CASSVSAVNTEAFF. The CDR3 DNA is TGTGCCAGCAGCGTCTCGGCCGTGAACACTGAAGCTTTCTTT. The chain couples TRBV9 to TRBJ1-1; D remains ambiguous. The CDR3 extends over 14 amino acids. Trimming shortened V by 2 bases and J by 0 bases, and 8 bases separated the two germline ends. Germline CDR1 reads SGDLS; CDR2 reads YYNGEE.

The rearrangement links TRBV6-2 or TRBV6-3 to TRBJ1-1; a possible D gene is TRBD1 (5 bases). The CDR3 is 15 amino acids. With 1 base removed from V and 0 bases from J, the gap between germline ends came to 9 bases. Germline values: CDR1 MNHEY, CDR2 SVGEGT. The CDR3 region is CASSYWGPMNTEAFF. DNA for the CDR3: TGTGCCAGCAGTTACTGGGGCCCCATGAACACTGAAGCTTTCTTT.

The CDR3 reads CASSATRQETQYF. The CDR3 DNA sequence: TGTGCCAGCAGCGCGACCAGGCAAGAGACCCAGTACTTC. V is TRBV7-2 and J is TRBJ2-5; D remains ambiguous. The V end lost 5 bases, the J end lost 2 bases, and 9 bases lay between the germline ends. The CDR3 has 13 residues. Germline loops: CDR1 SGHTA, CDR2 FQGNSA.

CDR3 DNA sequence: TGTGCCAGCAGCTTCAGGGATACAACCCTTAGTTGGGTTACCGGGGAGCTGTTTTTT. This encodes CASSFRDTTLSWVTGELFF. The rearrangement uses TRBV6-2 or TRBV6-3 and TRBJ2-2; tentative D call: TRBD1 (5 bases). The germline gives CDR1 MNHEY, CDR2 SVGEGT. V dropped 6 bases and J dropped 5 bases, with 28 bases sitting between them. The CDR3 contains 19 residues.

The rearrangement uses TRBV5-1 and TRBJ2-2; D gene ambiguous. The CDR3 contains 18 residues. The germline V and J ends were trimmed by 0 bases and 3 bases, with 18 bases remaining between them. The germline CDR1 and CDR2 sequences are SGHRS and YFSETQ. This CDR3 reads CASSLDLRIGGHTGELFF. CDR3 sequence (DNA): TGCGCCAGCAGCTTGGATTTGAGGATCGGTGGGCACACCGGGGAGCTGTTTTTT.

The CDR3 is CASSQEEGRAHEQYF. Written as DNA, the CDR3 is TGCGCCAGCAGCCAAGAAGAGGGCAGGGCCCACGAGCAGTACTTC. V is TRBV4-1 and J is TRBJ2-7; D is possibly TRBD1 or TRBD2 (5 bases each). The CDR3 runs to 15 residues. V gave up 0 bases and J gave up 5 bases, with 14 bases separating them. The germline V gene has CDR1 MGHRA and CDR2 YSYEKL.

V is TRBV13 and J is TRBJ2-1; 13 positions agree with TRBD2. Germline CDR1 is PRHDT and CDR2 is FYEKMQ (reference sequence). Unmatched junction bases numbered 8, after V lost 3 bases and J lost 3 bases. CDR3 length: 18 residues. CDR3 sequence: CASSLELAGGRSYNEQFF. CDR3 in DNA: TGTGCCAGCAGCTTGGAACTAGCGGGGGGGCGTAGCTACAATGAGCAGTTCTTC.

V gene TRBV7-6 combines with J gene TRBJ1-6, with a tentative D call TRBD1 (5 bases). In germline, CDR1 is SGHVS, CDR2 FNYEAQ. The CDR3 is 15 amino acids. V was cut by 5 bases and J by 4 bases, with 12 bases left in between. The CDR3 sequence is CASSKGTGYNSPLHF. The CDR3 coding sequence is TGTGCCAGCAGCAAGGGAACAGGATATAATTCACCCCTCCACTTT.

As concerns this clone: Other DNA sequences in this sample translate to the same CDR3. DNA of the CDR3: TGTGCCAGCAGCCCCGACAGGGTAGGGGAGCAGTACTTC. Protein: CASSPDRVGEQYF. The J gene is TRBJ2-7, the V gene TRBV7-6, with 7 bases matching TRBD1. Germline loops: CDR1 SGHVS, CDR2 FNYEAQ. The V segment lost 5 bases and the J segment 7 bases; nucleotides outside the gene matches: 8. There are 13 residues in the CDR3.

This clone was seen a handful of times. V usage is TRBV1 and J usage is TRBJ2-7; the table assigns TRBD2, which was not confirmed against the DNA. TRBV1 constitutes a pseudogene. There are 13 residues in the CDR3. The CDR3 DNA sequence: TGCACCAGCAGCCGCGGGGGGAACTACGAGCAGTACTTC. It yields the protein CTSSRGGNYEQYF.

The rearrangement joins TRBV5-6 to TRBJ2-7, with 10 bases identical to TRBD2. Germline loops: CDR1 SGHDT, CDR2 YYEEEE. The CDR3 has 15 amino acids. The V and J ends lost 6 bases and 4 bases, in that order; junction bases with no gene match: 10. This chain's CDR3 is CASNTLAGAGYEQYF. The CDR3, as DNA: TGTGCCAGCAACACTCTAGCGGGGGCGGGATACGAGCAGTACTTC.

The chain couples TRBV24-1 to TRBJ2-1, with D possibly matching TRBD2 (6 bases). This CDR3 has 13 amino acids. CDR1 is KGHDR, CDR2 SFDVKD, per germline. Trimming cost V 2 bases and J 10 bases, with 11 bases left between them. For the CDR3, the DNA is TGTGCCACCAGTGATTCGGATCGGGGGGAGCAGTTCTTC. It yields the protein CATSDSDRGEQFF.

This clone turned up a few times. The rearrangement joins TRBV30 to TRBJ1-4; D is unclear. Germline V CDR1 and CDR2: GTSNPN, SVGIG (reference sequence). This CDR3 spans 14 amino acids. Trimming shortened V by 0 bases and J by 8 bases, and 13 bases separated the two germline ends. The CDR3 reads CAWSVMSHDEKLFF. The CDR3 DNA reads as TGTGCCTGGAGTGTAATGTCGCACGACGAAAAACTGTTTTTT.

The chain uses TRBV6-5 and TRBJ2-1; 8 bases map to TRBD1. CDR1 and CDR2 from the germline V gene are MNHEY and SVGAGI. Trimming cost V 10 bases and J 0 bases; bases outside gene matches: 8. This CDR3 comprises 15 residues. CDR3 sequence (DNA): TGTGCCACCCGAACAGGGGGTTACTCCTACAATGAGCAGTTCTTC. Its translation is CATRTGGYSYNEQFF.